Below are 28 T cell receptor beta chains sequenced from a single sample in a study of technical replicates of blood from a few donors. The protocol was immunoSEQ multiplex PCR, while the TCRdb copy is restricted to in-frame clones and leaves out a portion. Here the sample spans around 76,000 clones, nearly 99% being singletons. Sequenced material: T cells isolated from PBMCs. The receptors here all came from a human donor in good health.

This chain joins TRBV19 and TRBJ1-2; 7 nucleotides align to TRBD1. The CDR3 has 16 residues. The junction had 11 bases not matched to a gene; V was cut back by 3 bases and J by 4 bases. Germline lookup yields CDR1 LNHDA and CDR2 SQIVND (reference sequence). The CDR3 sequence is CASSIEEGAYIYGYTF. CDR3 DNA: TGTGCCAGTAGTATTGAAGAGGGGGCTTATATCTATGGCTACACCTTC.

This sequence joins TRBV9 and TRBJ2-1; possibly TRBD2 for D (5 bases). Germline CDR1 and CDR2: SGDLS and YYNGEE. CDR3 length: 14 residues. The germline V and J ends were trimmed by 0 bases and 2 bases, with 6 bases remaining between them. The CDR3 region is CASSVVGAYNEQFF. CDR3 bases: TGTGCCAGCAGCGTAGTGGGAGCCTACAATGAGCAGTTCTTC.

The CDR3: CASSPSPGVSGYEQYF. In DNA form, the CDR3 reads TGTGCCAGCAGCCCTTCTCCGGGGGTTAGCGGCTACGAGCAGTACTTC. The genes are TRBV5-5 and TRBJ2-7, with TRBD2 as a possible D gene (6 bases). The V gene lost 4 bases and the J gene lost 3 bases, with 20 bases spanning the gap. Per germline, CDR1 SGHKS and CDR2 YYEKEE (reference sequence). CDR3 length equals 16 residues.

The chain links TRBV4-3 to TRBJ2-1; the D is unclear. Trimming removed 1 base from V and 4 bases from J, with 11 bases in between. The germline V gene has CDR1 LGHNA and CDR2 YSLEER. CDR3 length: 15 residues. Here the CDR3 DNA reads TGCGCCAGCAGCCAAGGCTTGACAAGATACAATGAGCAGTTCTTC. Protein: CASSQGLTRYNEQFF.

This clone was observed a single time. V and J are TRBV7-2 and TRBJ1-2, with 9 nucleotides matching TRBD1. Germline V gene lookup returns CDR1 SGHTA and CDR2 FQGNSA. V lost 2 bases to trimming and J lost 0 bases; unmatched junction nucleotides: 7. This CDR3 region has 17 residues. For the CDR3, the DNA is TGTGCCAGCAGCTTAATCCACAGGGGGCTTTCTAACTATGGCTACACCTTC. Protein product: CASSLIHRGLSNYGYTF.

CDR3 amino acids: CASTLGLAYEQYF. In DNA form, the CDR3 reads TGTGCCAGCACCCTAGGACTAGCTTACGAGCAGTACTTC. The J gene is TRBJ2-7, the V gene TRBV6-1; 8 bases fit TRBD2. Germline trimming cut 7 bases from V and 4 bases from J; bases unmatched to any gene: 6. The CDR3 totals 13 residues. CDR1 and CDR2 (germline): MNHNS, SASEGT.

The CDR3 DNA follows: TGTGCCAGTAGTCCCGGGACAGGGACCTACGAGCAGTACTTC. The encoded protein is CASSPGTGTYEQYF. This chain connects TRBV19 to TRBJ2-7, with TRBD1 matching 9 bases. Germline CDR1 reads LNHDA; CDR2 reads SQIVND (reference sequence). V was clipped by 5 bases and J by 2 bases; unmatched bases: 4. The CDR3 runs 14 residues.

This chain uses TRBV7-2 with TRBJ2-5; tentative D call: TRBD2 (5 bases). In germline, CDR1 is SGHTA, CDR2 FQGNSA. Between the trimmed V and J ends, which lost 0 bases and 5 bases, there was a span of 13 bases. CDR3 length: 15 amino acids. The CDR3 DNA follows: TGTGCCAGCAGCTTAGCGCGGGTACTCCTGGAGACCCAGTACTTC. It yields the protein CASSLARVLLETQYF.

This clone was seen just once. The chain joins TRBV18 to TRBJ2-7, with D maybe TRBD2 (6 bases). Germline V gene lookup returns CDR1 KGHSH and CDR2 LQKENI. This CDR3 is built from 15 residues. Trimming pared 3 bases from V and 3 bases from J, leaving 15 bases between. This chain's CDR3 is CASSPRADYNYEQYF. DNA for the CDR3: TGTGCCAGCTCACCCAGAGCGGACTATAACTACGAGCAGTACTTC. The whole variable domain, filled in from reference TRBV18 and TRBJ2-7, reads NAGVMQNPRHLVRRRGQEARLRCSPMKGHSHVYWYRQLPEEGLKFMVYLQKENIIDESGMPKERFSAEFPKEGPSILRIQQVVRGDSAAYFCASSPRADYNYEQYFGPGTRLTVT.

This chain uses TRBV11-3 with TRBJ1-4; TRBD1 might be the D (5 bases). V was shortened by 1 base and J by 10 bases, with 7 bases between the two germline ends. CDR1 and CDR2 from the germline V gene are SGHNT and YENEEA. The CDR3 extends over 12 amino acids. CDR3 loop: CASSLGTGKLFF. As DNA, the CDR3 is TGTGCCAGCAGCTTAGGAACAGGAAAACTGTTTTTT.

J is TRBJ2-7 and V is TRBV6-5; 9 bases fit TRBD2. This CDR3 comprises 12 residues. CDR1 and CDR2 (germline): MNHEY, SVGAGI. V shed 9 bases, J shed 0 bases, and the junction held 0 bases outside the gene matches. DNA for the CDR3: TGTGCCAGTAGCGGGAGCTCCTACGAGCAGTACTTC. Its translation is CASSGSSYEQYF.

The DNA of the CDR3 is TGTGCCAGCAGTTACTCGCGGTACTCTGGAAACACCATATATTTT. Protein sequence: CASSYSRYSGNTIYF. The rearrangement uses TRBV6-5 and TRBJ1-3, with D uncertain. V was shortened by 0 bases and J by 0 bases, with 6 bases between the two germline ends. CDR1 MNHEY and CDR2 SVGAGI come from the germline V gene. There are 15 residues in the CDR3.

The J gene is TRBJ2-7, the V gene TRBV28; TRBD1 aligns across 12 bases. J lost 7 bases, V lost 7 bases, and 11 bases had no gene match. The CDR3 is 15 amino acids. Germline CDR1 is MDHEN and CDR2 is SYDVKM. CDR3 DNA: TGTGCCAGCAATCCTCCGGGACAGGGGGCTTGGGAGCAGTACTTC. It is translated as CASNPPGQGAWEQYF.

The gene calls are TRBV19 and TRBJ1-2; D gene ambiguous. V was clipped by 5 bases and J by 3 bases, with 10 bases between them. This CDR3 comprises 13 residues. Germline CDR1 and CDR2: LNHDA and SQIVND (reference sequence). CDR3 sequence reads: CASSQEGDYGYTF. The CDR3 DNA reads as TGTGCCAGTAGTCAGGAGGGAGACTATGGCTACACCTTC.

This chain uses TRBV29-1 with TRBJ2-3; 9 positions match TRBD2. After removal of 6 bases from V and 3 bases from J, the junction contained 10 bases not matched to a gene. The CDR3 spans 15 residues. The germline V gene has CDR1 SQVTM and CDR2 ANQGSEA. CDR3: CSVRGGTSYTDTQYF. CDR3 in DNA: TGCAGCGTGAGGGGCGGGACTAGCTATACAGATACGCAGTATTTT.

In its sample, this clone was seen once. Other DNA sequences in this specimen translate into the identical CDR3. The J gene is TRBJ1-5, the V gene TRBV7-9, with 7 nucleotides matching TRBD1. V shed 1 base, J shed 6 bases, and the junction held 6 bases outside the gene matches. Germline CDR1 and CDR2: SEHNR and FQNEAQ (reference sequence). The CDR3 loop spans 15 amino acids. The CDR3 loop is CASSLGGQGGQPQHF. CDR3 DNA: TGTGCCAGCAGCTTAGGTGGTCAGGGGGGTCAGCCCCAGCATTTT.

The sample holds one count of this clone. The chain has TRBV2 and TRBJ1-5, with D hard to call. Germline-derived CDR1 and CDR2 are SNHLY and FYNNEI. This CDR3 is 13 amino acids long. V was trimmed by 6 bases and J by 5 bases, leaving 11 bases between them. CDR3 coding DNA: TGTGCCAGCAGGTCGTGGTCGGATCAGCCCCAGCATTTT. Amino acids: CASRSWSDQPQHF.

The rearrangement joins TRBV4-2 to TRBJ2-1; 9 positions match TRBD2. CDR3 length: 15 amino acids. Germline CDR1 is LGHNA and CDR2 is YNFKEQ. With V trimmed by 4 bases and J by 4 bases, 5 bases remained unmatched. CDR3 sequence: CASSPKSGRYNEQFF. The CDR3, as DNA: TGTGCCAGCAGCCCCAAGAGCGGGAGGTACAATGAGCAGTTCTTC.

This sequence joins TRBV11-2 and TRBJ2-7; 10 nucleotides agree with TRBD1. The length of the CDR3 is 16 residues. Germline V gene sequence: CDR1 SGHAT, CDR2 FQNNGV. The ends lost 3 bases at V and 3 bases at J; junction bases unmatched: 8. This CDR3 reads CASSLTRGDRGYEQYF. As DNA, the CDR3 is TGTGCCAGCAGCTTGACACGAGGGGACAGGGGCTACGAGCAGTACTTC.

The chain joins TRBV9 to TRBJ2-7, with 7 bases lining up with TRBD2. J was trimmed by 4 bases and V by 0 bases; bases with no gene match: 4. The CDR3 spans 14 residues. Germline V lookup: CDR1 SGDLS, CDR2 YYNGEE. CDR3 amino acids: CASSVDPAGYEQYF. CDR3 DNA sequence: TGTGCCAGCAGCGTAGATCCAGCGGGGTACGAGCAGTACTTC. Based on the CDR3 plus reference TRBV9 and TRBJ2-7, the full variable domain is DSGVTQTPKHLITATGQRVTLRCSPRSGDLSVYWYQQSLDQGLQFLIQYYNGEERAKGNILERFSAQQFPDLHSELNLSSLELGDSALYFCASSVDPAGYEQYFGPGTRLTVT.

The genes are TRBV9 and TRBJ2-1; tentative D call: TRBD2 (6 bases). V dropped 4 bases and J dropped 9 bases, with 17 bases sitting between them. Germline lookup yields CDR1 SGDLS and CDR2 YYNGEE. CDR3 length: 14 residues. The CDR3 DNA reads TGTGCCAGCAGCCCCAGACTAGTTGTAGGTGAGCAGTTCTTC. Protein sequence: CASSPRLVVGEQFF.

The chain recombines TRBV7-8 with TRBJ2-3; TRBD2 is a possible D gene (6 bases). This CDR3 has 13 amino acids. Germline V CDR1 and CDR2: SGHVS, FQNEAQ. The germline V and J ends were trimmed by 11 bases and 4 bases, with 16 bases remaining between them. Written as DNA, the CDR3 is TGTGCCGGGGGGACCAATCGGGCAGATACGCAGTATTTT. Residues: CAGGTNRADTQYF.

The chain has TRBV27 and TRBJ2-2; 10 bases are a match to TRBD2. Germline loops: CDR1 MNHEY, CDR2 SMNVEV (reference sequence). This CDR3 region has 16 residues. The trim removed 3 bases at V and 8 bases at J, leaving 9 bases unmatched. The CDR3 is CASSFGSGRSWGELFF. CDR3 DNA sequence: TGTGCCAGCAGTTTCGGTAGCGGGAGGTCGTGGGGGGAGCTGTTTTTT.

The chain has TRBV27 and TRBJ2-7; TRBD1 matches at 9 bases. There are 13 residues in the CDR3. Germline CDR1 and CDR2: MNHEY and SMNVEV (reference sequence). With 4 bases clipped from V and 5 bases from J, the junction kept 3 bases outside the gene matches. CDR3 sequence: CASSWDRANEQYF. The CDR3, as DNA: TGTGCCAGCAGTTGGGACAGGGCGAACGAGCAGTACTTC.

The chain joins TRBV19 to TRBJ1-5; no definite D call. Trimming pared 3 bases from V and 1 base from J, leaving 10 bases between. CDR3 length: 15 residues. The germline gives CDR1 LNHDA, CDR2 SQIVND (reference sequence). CDR3 sequence reads: CASSIDTSSNQPQHF. The DNA for the CDR3 is TGTGCCAGTAGTATCGACACCTCCAGCAATCAGCCCCAGCATTTT.

The chain combines TRBV7-3 with TRBJ2-3, with 9 nucleotides matching TRBD2. Germline CDR1 is SGHTA and CDR2 is FQGTGA. The CDR3 extends over 16 amino acids. The ends lost 2 bases at V and 5 bases at J; junction bases unmatched: 8. This CDR3 is CASSLAVAGARDTQYF. The CDR3 DNA reads TGTGCCAGCAGCTTAGCGGTAGCGGGAGCGCGAGATACGCAGTATTTT.

This chain links TRBV9 with TRBJ1-2; D is ambiguous. V was pared by 3 bases and J by 0 bases, with 6 bases between. Germline loops: CDR1 SGDLS, CDR2 YYNGEE. There are 13 residues in the CDR3. CDR3 nucleotide sequence: TGTGCCAGCAGCGGGCAAACTAACTATGGCTACACCTTC. Protein product: CASSGQTNYGYTF. The whole variable domain, filled in from reference TRBV9 and TRBJ1-2, reads DSGVTQTPKHLITATGQRVTLRCSPRSGDLSVYWYQQSLDQGLQFLIQYYNGEERAKGNILERFSAQQFPDLHSELNLSSLELGDSALYFCASSGQTNYGYTFGSGTRLTVV.

The chain recombines TRBV9 with TRBJ2-2; 7 bases match TRBD2. Germline V gene data show CDR1 as SGDLS and CDR2 as YYNGEE. This CDR3 is built from 16 residues. The J segment lost 4 bases and the V segment lost 6 bases, leaving 12 bases of the junction unmatched. CDR3 DNA: TGTGCCAGCACCATACAACCGGGACTAAGCACCGGGGAGCTGTTTTTT. Its protein product is CASTIQPGLSTGELFF.